These 12 T cell receptor beta chains share one sample of origin, sequenced in a study of graft-versus-host responses after intestinal transplantation. Assay used: immunoSEQ multiplex PCR; TCRdb lists only in-frame clones, some missing. The table includes 8,000 to 8,500 clones, 93% detected once. The sequencing used PBMCs, collected 11 days after intestinal transplantation. The receptors come from a human patient who received an intestinal transplant, so some T cells may come from the graft donor.

The V and J genes are TRBV28 and TRBJ2-5; the match to TRBD1 covers 7 bases. The CDR3 contains 15 residues. Trimming at V came to 5 bases and at J to 0 bases, leaving 6 bases not matched to a gene. CDR1 is MDHEN and CDR2 is SYDVKM in the germline V gene. The CDR3 is CASSNGTVYQETQYF. CDR3 coding DNA: TGTGCCAGCAGTAACGGGACAGTGTACCAAGAGACCCAGTACTTC. Based on the CDR3 plus reference TRBV28 and TRBJ2-5, the full variable domain is DVKVTQSSRYLVKRTGEKVFLECVQDMDHENMFWYRQDPGLGLRLIYFSYDVKMKEKGDIPEGYSVSREKKERFSLILESASTNQTSMYLCASSNGTVYQETQYFGPGTRLLVL.

The CDR3 reads CASSLGTGINTEAFF. DNA of the CDR3: TGCGCCAGCAGCTTGGGGACAGGGATTAACACTGAAGCTTTCTTT. The V and J genes are TRBV5-1 and TRBJ1-1, with 8 bases that match TRBD1. The CDR3 runs to 15 residues. The V gene end was trimmed by 0 bases and the J gene end by 2 bases; junction bases not matched to a gene: 3. Germline V gives CDR1 SGHRS, CDR2 YFSETQ.

The chain carries TRBV6-6 and TRBJ2-5; a weak D match, TRBD2 (7 bases). The V and J ends lost 0 bases and 2 bases respectively, with 13 bases between them. The CDR3 sequence is 16 residues long. Germline V gives CDR1 MNHNY, CDR2 SVGAGI (reference sequence). CDR3 coding DNA: TGTGCCAGCAGTTACTCGTGGGGGGGGCGGCAAGAGACCCAGTACTTC. It yields the protein CASSYSWGGRQETQYF.

The rearrangement links TRBV4-1 to TRBJ2-7; 11 bases are shared with TRBD2. The junction had 3 bases not matched to a gene; V was cut back by 4 bases and J by 4 bases. Germline V gene lookup returns CDR1 MGHRA and CDR2 YSYEKL. This CDR3 comprises 14 residues. The CDR3 region has the DNA TGCGCCAGCAGCCTTACTAGCGGGAGTTACGAGCAGTACTTC. Protein sequence: CASSLTSGSYEQYF.

This clone occurred once. The chain has TRBV4-1 and TRBJ2-3; 7 nucleotides line up with TRBD1. The germline gives CDR1 MGHRA, CDR2 YSYEKL. The V segment lost 1 base and the J segment 1 base; nucleotides outside the gene matches: 2. CDR3 length: 15 amino acids. The CDR3 sequence: CASSQVGTGTDTQYF. As DNA, the CDR3 is TGCGCCAGCAGCCAAGTAGGGACAGGCACAGATACGCAGTATTTT.

The chain links TRBV25-1 to TRBJ2-1, with 10 bases that match TRBD2. The CDR3 is 14 residues long. Trimming cost V 5 bases and J 3 bases; bases outside gene matches: 1. Germline CDR1 reads MGHDK; CDR2 reads SYGVNS. The CDR3 bases are TGTGCCAGCAGTTCTAGCGGGGGCTACAATGAGCAGTTCTTC. Translated, it gives CASSSSGGYNEQFF. The variable domain in full, with the rest retrieved from reference TRBV25-1 and TRBJ2-1, is EADIYQTPRYLVIGTGKKITLECSQTMGHDKMYWYQQDPGMELHLIHYSYGVNSTEKGDLSSESTVSRIRTEHFPLTLESARPSHTSQYLCASSSSGGYNEQFFGPGTRLTVL.

The chain combines TRBV4-1 with TRBJ1-1, with a weak D call TRBD1 (6 bases). Trimming shortened V by 0 bases and J by 8 bases, and 13 bases separated the two germline ends. The V gene's germline CDR1 is MGHRA and CDR2 YSYEKL. The CDR3 loop spans 14 amino acids. The CDR3 DNA reads TGCGCCAGCAGCCAAGATGCAGGGGTAGTGGAAGCTTTCTTT. The encoded protein is CASSQDAGVVEAFF.

The chain joins TRBV5-5 to TRBJ2-2; a possible D gene is TRBD1 (5 bases). Trimming took 1 base from V and 3 from J, leaving 13 bases between them. The CDR3 is 16 amino acids. In germline, CDR1 is SGHKS, CDR2 YYEKEE (reference sequence). The CDR3 nucleotides read TGTGCCAGCAGCTTGTTCGCTAGGGGTGACACCGGGGAGCTGTTTTTT. This sequence encodes CASSLFARGDTGELFF.

The chain has TRBV28 and TRBJ2-1, with 14 positions matching TRBD2. The length of the CDR3 is 16 residues. The V gene end was trimmed by 1 base and the J gene end by 9 bases; junction bases not matched to a gene: 5. The germline gives CDR1 MDHEN, CDR2 SYDVKM. As DNA, the CDR3 is TGTGCCAGCAGTTTATTTGTGACTAGCGGGGGGGGTGAGCAGTTCTTC. As protein: CASSLFVTSGGGEQFF. Using reference TRBV28 and TRBJ2-1 for the parts outside the CDR3, the full variable domain is DVKVTQSSRYLVKRTGEKVFLECVQDMDHENMFWYRQDPGLGLRLIYFSYDVKMKEKGDIPEGYSVSREKKERFSLILESASTNQTSMYLCASSLFVTSGGGEQFFGPGTRLTVL.

V gene TRBV28 combines with J gene TRBJ2-7; D perhaps matches TRBD2 (5 bases). The germline V gene has CDR1 MDHEN and CDR2 SYDVKM. V shed 3 bases and J shed 0 bases, with 9 bases lying between them. The CDR3 sequence is 14 residues long. As DNA, the CDR3 is TGTGCCAGCAGTTTCTCGAGGGCCTCCTACGAGCAGTACTTC. This codes for CASSFSRASYEQYF. Drawing the rest from reference TRBV28 and TRBJ2-7, the complete variable domain is DVKVTQSSRYLVKRTGEKVFLECVQDMDHENMFWYRQDPGLGLRLIYFSYDVKMKEKGDIPEGYSVSREKKERFSLILESASTNQTSMYLCASSFSRASYEQYFGPGTRLTVT.

J is TRBJ2-1 and V is TRBV19; the D is unclear. Germline V CDR1 and CDR2: LNHDA, SQIVND (reference sequence). V lost 0 bases to trimming and J lost 7 bases, with 10 bases between them. This CDR3 contains 14 residues. The CDR3 coding sequence is TGTGCCAGTAGTATAGACCCCAGTTCGAATGAGCAGTTCTTC. Its translation: CASSIDPSSNEQFF.

The chain has TRBV9 and TRBJ2-7; D is possibly TRBD2 (7 bases). CDR1 and CDR2 (germline): SGDLS, YYNGEE. Trimming stripped 4 bases from V and 6 bases from J, with 14 bases between. This CDR3 region has 13 residues. DNA of the CDR3: TGTGCCAGCAGCCCAAGGGGGAGGGCCGAGCAGTACTTC. Protein product: CASSPRGRAEQYF.